Described below is a single T cell receptor beta chain sequence and its context. The antigen remains undetermined. This sample stems from a study of T cell responses to AZD1222 COVID-19 vaccine. Study-level results: Mostly white British, mostly female donors; authors suggested clonal diversity may be underestimated. An increase in Spike-specific TCR breadth and depth was observed after two AZD1222 doses. Nearly half of unique spike-specific TCRs reportedly avoided B.1.351 and B.1.1.7 mutated regions.

This CDR3 is built from 18 residues. After removal of 3 bases from V and 5 bases from J, the junction contained 8 bases not matched to a gene. CDR1 and CDR2 from the germline V gene are SGHTA and FQGNSA. The repertoire was sequenced with immunoSEQ multiplex PCR; TCRdb's copy has only in-frame clones and lacks some. The sample consists of about 150,000 clones, 88% of them appearing once. The sequence came from an adult in good health. The starting material was peripheral blood, obtained on day 0 of AZD1222 vaccination. The rearrangement uses TRBV7-2 and TRBJ2-3, with 16 nucleotides matching TRBD2. The CDR3 loop is CASSFTGTSGGAIDTQYF. The CDR3 DNA follows: TGTGCCAGCAGCTTTACCGGGACTAGCGGGGGGGCCATAGATACGCAGTATTTT.